Described below is a single T cell receptor (beta chain) sequence and its context. The data originate from a study of blood T cell repertoires in COVID-19. Study at large: PBMCs, B-cell-depleted T cells, or T cells were the source of the cDNA or gDNA that made up the material.

Sequencing used immunoSEQ multiplex PCR; TCRdb keeps in-frame clones, though not all of them. The sample has more than 400,000 clones, about nine tenths seen once; the top ten hold 0.6%. Participants were aged 18 to 89 years, lived in some 23 US areas, and enrolled virtually. This CDR3 comprises 15 residues. The V gene's germline CDR1 is SEHNR and CDR2 FQNEAQ (reference sequence). The V gene lost 1 base and the J gene lost 4 bases, with 13 bases spanning the gap. The material sequenced was PBMCs or T cells enriched from blood (not recorded which). The clonotype originates from a man younger than 30 who had recovered from COVID-19. The chain has TRBV7-9 and TRBJ1-2; D is undetermined. This chain's CDR3 is CASSLGNSQVYGYTF. DNA for the CDR3: TGTGCCAGCAGCTTAGGAAATTCACAAGTCTATGGCTACACCTTC.